The 10 T cell receptor beta chains listed next were all sequenced from one sample in a study of multiple sclerosis patients with progressive multifocal leukoencephalopathy. Assay used: immunoSEQ multiplex PCR; TCRdb lists only in-frame clones, some missing. The data hold 30,000 or so clones, with about 90% observed a single time. Time point given: 12 to 13 months of natalizumab therapy. This specimen consisted of PBMCs, obtained from a patient treated with natalizumab. The receptors originated from a human donor with multiple sclerosis.

This clone was recorded once. This chain joins TRBV9 and TRBJ1-2; no clear D. This CDR3 region has 12 residues. The germline CDR1 and CDR2 sequences are SGDLS and YYNGEE. Trimming left V 5 bases short and J 4 bases short, with 9 bases between. For the CDR3, the DNA is TGTGCCAGCAGTCGGTCCTCCTATGGCTACACCTTC. It is translated as CASSRSSYGYTF.

The chain carries TRBV28 and TRBJ2-4, with 9 bases fitting TRBD1. Germline V gives CDR1 MDHEN, CDR2 SYDVKM. The CDR3 length is 14 residues. J was trimmed by 9 bases and V by 6 bases; bases with no gene match: 9. Written as DNA, the CDR3 is TGTGCCAGCAGACATACAGGGGGCGCGGGCATTCAGTACTTC. Translation: CASRHTGGAGIQYF.

V is TRBV2 and J is TRBJ1-6; maybe TRBD1 (6 bases). V was trimmed by 6 bases and J by 7 bases, leaving 13 bases between them. Germline CDR1 is SNHLY and CDR2 is FYNNEI. This CDR3 spans 14 amino acids. The CDR3 DNA sequence: TGTGCCAGCAGAGACAGGATAGGCAATTCACCCCTCCACTTT. Amino acid sequence: CASRDRIGNSPLHF. Filled out from reference TRBV2 and TRBJ1-6, the complete variable domain reads EPEVTQTPSHQVTQMGQEVILRCVPISNHLYFYWYRQILGQKVEFLVSFYNNEISEKSEIFDDQFSVERPDGSNFTLKIRSTKLEDSAMYFCASRDRIGNSPLHFGNGTRLTVT.

The genes are TRBV5-1 and TRBJ1-2; D gene unclear. V was trimmed by 4 bases and J by 5 bases, leaving 9 bases between them. CDR3 length: 12 amino acids. CDR1 and CDR2 (germline): SGHRS, YFSETQ. The CDR3 reads CASSRDLYGYTF. DNA of the CDR3: TGCGCCAGCAGCCGAGACCTATATGGCTACACCTTC.

The chain uses TRBV6-5 and TRBJ1-3, with D unclear. Germline V gene sequence: CDR1 MNHEY, CDR2 SVGAGI. This CDR3 region has 12 residues. The germline V and J ends were trimmed by 8 bases and 4 bases, with 9 bases remaining between them. The CDR3 spells CASGGSGNTIYF. The CDR3 DNA reads TGTGCCAGCGGCGGTTCGGGAAACACCATATATTTT.

The chain joins TRBV5-4 to TRBJ2-3; TRBD2 is a possible D gene (6 bases). From germline, CDR1 is SGHNT and CDR2 YYREEE (reference sequence). The CDR3 is 15 residues long. Trimming shortened V by 3 bases and J by 5 bases, and 16 bases separated the two germline ends. CDR3 region: CASSSGGGARDTQYF. The CDR3 DNA sequence: TGTGCCAGCAGCTCTGGGGGAGGCGCCCGAGATACGCAGTATTTT. Drawing the rest from reference TRBV5-4 and TRBJ2-3, the complete variable domain is ETGVTQSPTHLIKTRGQQVTLRCSSQSGHNTVSWYQQALGQGPQFIFQYYREEENGRGNFPPRFSGLQFPNYSSELNVNALELDDSALYLCASSSGGGARDTQYFGPGTRLTVL.

The gene calls are TRBV10-3 and TRBJ1-2, with D tentatively TRBD1 (6 bases). Germline CDR1 ENHRY, CDR2 SYGVKD. There are 14 residues in the CDR3. Trimming pared 10 bases from V and 0 bases from J, leaving 15 bases between. In DNA form, the CDR3 reads TGTGCCACCACGACAGGAACAGCTAACTATGGCTACACCTTC. It yields the protein CATTTGTANYGYTF.

This clone was counted once. The chain uses TRBV5-1 and TRBJ1-6; D not resolved. The CDR3 runs 13 residues. The germline V gene has CDR1 SGHRS and CDR2 YFSETQ. Trimming removed 2 bases at V and 6 bases at J, with 6 bases between. The CDR3 DNA reads as TGCGCCAGCAGCTTAAGGACTAATTCACCCCTCCACTTT. This sequence encodes CASSLRTNSPLHF.

J is TRBJ2-1 and V is TRBV2; possible D gene TRBD1, 5 bases. The CDR3 consists of 11 residues. V lost 5 bases and J lost 9, with 8 bases in between. CDR1 is SNHLY and CDR2 is FYNNEI in the germline V gene. The CDR3 sequence is CASSTGFEQFF. The CDR3 DNA reads as TGTGCCAGCAGTACAGGATTTGAGCAGTTCTTC.

About this clone: At one end the junction does not follow the germline gene, possibly because of a read error. The chain uses TRBV28 and TRBJ1-1; 10 bases are shared with TRBD1. Germline V gene lookup returns CDR1 MDHEN and CDR2 SYDVKM. This CDR3 is 12 amino acids long. The CDR3 region has the DNA TGTGCCTGCAGCCTCGACAGGGGGCAGACTTTCTTT. Encoded protein: CACSLDRGQTFF.